Below, one TCR beta chain is given with its context. This specimen belongs to a study of blood T cell repertoires in COVID-19. About the study: Specimens from acute and convalescent COVID-19 originated in the United States, Italy and Spain. The analysed material was cDNA or gDNA that came from T cells, B-cell-depleted T cells, or PBMCs.

Per the original data handling: Reference gene primers were amplified, and this amplification served to estimate nucleated cell counts. Sequencing was performed with immunoSEQ multiplex PCR; in TCRdb, only in-frame clones are kept and a portion is missing. V and J calls and clone size follow that table, whereas D and trimming were derived from the DNA. Of 300,000 to 400,000 clones detected, around nine tenths appear once; the ten largest clones hold around 3.5%. The CDR3 runs to 13 residues. Germline CDR1 and CDR2: SQVTM and ANQGSEA. The V gene lost 7 bases and the J gene lost 4 bases, with 16 bases spanning the gap.

The clonotype comes from a woman younger than 35 who had recovered from COVID-19. This sequence joins TRBV29-1 and TRBJ2-5, with D perhaps matching TRBD1 (5 bases). The sequencing input was peripheral blood. The chain's CDR3 is CSATGGPGETQYF. The CDR3 DNA follows: TGCAGCGCTACAGGTGGACCTGGAGAGACCCAGTACTTC.